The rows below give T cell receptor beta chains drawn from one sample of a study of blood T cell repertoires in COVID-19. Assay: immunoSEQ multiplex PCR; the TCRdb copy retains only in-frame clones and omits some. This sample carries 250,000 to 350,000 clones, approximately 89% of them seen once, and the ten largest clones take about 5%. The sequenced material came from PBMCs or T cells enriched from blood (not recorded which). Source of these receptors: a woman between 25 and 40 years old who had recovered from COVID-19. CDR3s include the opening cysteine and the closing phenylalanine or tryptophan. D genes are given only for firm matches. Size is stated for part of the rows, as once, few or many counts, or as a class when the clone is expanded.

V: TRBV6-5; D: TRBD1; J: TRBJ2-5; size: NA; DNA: TGTGCCAGCAGTTACCAGTGGACAGGGGAGAGAGAGACCCAGTACTTC; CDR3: CASSYQWTGERETQYF
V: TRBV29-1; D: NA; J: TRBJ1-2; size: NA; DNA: TGCAGCGTTGTACAGGGTGGGGATGGCTACACCTTC; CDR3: CSVVQGGDGYTF
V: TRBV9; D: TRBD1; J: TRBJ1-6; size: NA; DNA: TGTGCCAGCAGCGTAGCTACGGGACAGCTGGATTCACCCCTCCACTTT; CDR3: CASSVATGQLDSPLHF
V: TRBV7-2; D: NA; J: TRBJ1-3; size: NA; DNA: TGTGCCAGCAGCCCTTCGGGGGGTGTCTCTGGAAACACCATATATTTT; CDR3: CASSPSGGVSGNTIYF
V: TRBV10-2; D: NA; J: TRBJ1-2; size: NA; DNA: TGCGCCAGCAGTGAGTCGAGGACCCCGGGGGGCTACACCTTC; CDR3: CASSESRTPGGYTF
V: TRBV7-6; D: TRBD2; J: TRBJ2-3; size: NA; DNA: TGTGCCAGCAGCTTAGCGACTAGCGGGGGGACAGATACGCAGTATTTT; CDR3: CASSLATSGGTDTQYF
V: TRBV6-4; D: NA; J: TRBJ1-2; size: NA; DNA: TGTGCCAGCAGTGAGGGCCTAACCTATGGCTACACCTTC; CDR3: CASSEGLTYGYTF
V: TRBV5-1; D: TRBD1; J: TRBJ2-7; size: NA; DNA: TGCGCCAGCAGCTGGGACAGGGGAAGGAACGAGCAGTACTTC; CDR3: CASSWDRGRNEQYF
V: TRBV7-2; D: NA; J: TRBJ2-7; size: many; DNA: TGTGCCAGCAGCTTAGATAGGCAGTACTTC; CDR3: CASSLDRQYF
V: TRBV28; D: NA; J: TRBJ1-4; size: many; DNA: TGTGCCAGCAGTTTGATAGCGTCTAATGAAAAACTGTTTTTT; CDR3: CASSLIASNEKLFF
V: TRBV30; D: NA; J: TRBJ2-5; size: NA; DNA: TGTGCCTGGAACCACCAGGGTCGAGAGACCCAGTACTTC; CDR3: CAWNHQGRETQYF
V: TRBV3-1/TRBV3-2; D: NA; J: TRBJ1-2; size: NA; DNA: TGTGCCAGCAGCCAAGGGCCAGGGAAGGACTATGGCTACACCTTC; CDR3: CASSQGPGKDYGYTF
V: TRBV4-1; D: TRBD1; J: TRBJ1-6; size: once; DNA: TGCGCCAGCAGCCGGACAGGGCTTAATTCACCCCTCCACTTT; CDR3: CASSRTGLNSPLHF
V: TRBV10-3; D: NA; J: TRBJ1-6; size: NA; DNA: TGTGCCATCAGTAAGGCAGGGAGGTATTCACCCCTCCACTTT; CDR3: CAISKAGRYSPLHF
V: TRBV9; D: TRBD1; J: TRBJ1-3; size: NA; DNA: TGTGCCAGCAGCATTGACAGGGCTGGAAACACCATATATTTT; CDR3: CASSIDRAGNTIYF
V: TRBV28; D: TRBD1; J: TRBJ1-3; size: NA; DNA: TGTGCCAGCAGACTCGACAGGGGGCGAGGAAACACCATATATTTT; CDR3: CASRLDRGRGNTIYF
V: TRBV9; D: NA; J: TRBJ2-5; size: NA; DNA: TGTGCCAGCAGCGTAGGTCGTGTGGAGACCCAGTACTTC; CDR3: CASSVGRVETQYF
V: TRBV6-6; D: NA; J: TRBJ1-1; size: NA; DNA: TGTGCCAGCAGTCTAACCGGGACTGTAAGGGCTTTCTTT; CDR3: CASSLTGTVRAFF
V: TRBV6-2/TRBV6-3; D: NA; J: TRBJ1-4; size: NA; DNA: TGTGCCAGCAGTCCCACGGGGGACTTCAATGAAAAACTGTTTTTT; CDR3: CASSPTGDFNEKLFF
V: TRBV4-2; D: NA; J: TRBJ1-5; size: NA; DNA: TGTGCCAGCAGCCAAGATCCCGATCAGCCCCAGCATTTT; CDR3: CASSQDPDQPQHF
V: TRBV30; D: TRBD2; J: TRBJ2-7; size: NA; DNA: TGTGCCTGGAGTGTATTAGCGGGAGGTAACGAGCAGTACTTC; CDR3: CAWSVLAGGNEQYF
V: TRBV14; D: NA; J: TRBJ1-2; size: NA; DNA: TGTGCCAGCAGCCTTCAGGGGACCCCTTATGGCTACACCTTC; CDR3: CASSLQGTPYGYTF
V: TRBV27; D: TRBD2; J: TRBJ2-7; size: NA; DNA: TGTGCCAGCAGTTTACGGGGGGAGCTGAGTCCCGAGCAGTACTTC; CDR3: CASSLRGELSPEQYF
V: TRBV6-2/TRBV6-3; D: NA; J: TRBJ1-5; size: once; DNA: TGTGCCAGCAGTTACGGACTCATTGGCCTTAGTGATCAGCCCCAGCATTTT; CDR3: CASSYGLIGLSDQPQHF
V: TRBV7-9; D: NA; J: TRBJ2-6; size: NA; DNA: TGTGCCAGCAGCTTAGCGGGGGGAGGAGGGGCCAACGTCCTGACTTTC; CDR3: CASSLAGGGGANVLTF
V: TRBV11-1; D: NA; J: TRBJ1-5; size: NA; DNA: TGTGCCAGCAGCTTAACGGGGACACTTAATCAGCCCCAGCATTTT; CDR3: CASSLTGTLNQPQHF
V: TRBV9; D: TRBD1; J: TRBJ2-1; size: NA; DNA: TGTGCCAGCAGCCCCCGGACAGGGTCAAGCTCCTACAATGAGCAGTTCTTC; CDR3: CASSPRTGSSSYNEQFF
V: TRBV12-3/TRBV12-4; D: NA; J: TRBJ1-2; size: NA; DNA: TGTGCCAGCAGTTTAATATCAGGGTTCGGCTACACCTTC; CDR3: CASSLISGFGYTF
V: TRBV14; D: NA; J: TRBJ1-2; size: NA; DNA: TGTGCCAGCAGCCCCACACCCCCCAGGGGCAACTATGGCTACACCTTC; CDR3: CASSPTPPRGNYGYTF
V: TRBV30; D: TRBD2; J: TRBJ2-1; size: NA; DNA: TGTGCCTGGAGTTCGACTAGCGGGGGGTCCCCCTACAATGAGCAGTTCTTC; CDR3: CAWSSTSGGSPYNEQFF
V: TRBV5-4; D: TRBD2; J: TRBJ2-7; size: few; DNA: TGTGCCAGCAGCCCCAGGACTAGCGGGACGTGGGGGGAGCAGTACTTC; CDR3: CASSPRTSGTWGEQYF
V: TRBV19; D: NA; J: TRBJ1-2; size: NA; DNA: TGTGCCAGTAGTATCCGGGGGAGTCTCGGGTATGGCTACACCTTC; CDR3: CASSIRGSLGYGYTF
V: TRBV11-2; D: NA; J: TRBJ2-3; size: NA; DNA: TGTGCCAGCAGCTTAGAGGGGGGATTTAAGGGTACCCCAGATACGCAGTATTTT; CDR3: CASSLEGGFKGTPDTQYF
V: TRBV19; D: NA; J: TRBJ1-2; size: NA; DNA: TGTGCCAGTAGTGCCCGATTTACGGGTCTTAACTATGGCTACACCTTC; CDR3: CASSARFTGLNYGYTF
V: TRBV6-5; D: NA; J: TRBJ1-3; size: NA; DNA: TGTGCCAGCGCGGAGGCAGGCTCTGGAAACACCATATATTTT; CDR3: CASAEAGSGNTIYF
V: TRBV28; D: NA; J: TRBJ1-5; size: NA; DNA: TGTGCCAGCAGTTTATTTATATCCGGCAATCAGCCCCAGCATTTT; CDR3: CASSLFISGNQPQHF
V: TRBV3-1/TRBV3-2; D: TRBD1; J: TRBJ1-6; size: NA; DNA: TGTGCCAGCAGCGCCGACAGGGGAAGATATAATTCACCCCTCCACTTT; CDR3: CASSADRGRYNSPLHF
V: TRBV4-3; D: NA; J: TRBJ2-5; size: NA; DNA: TGCGCCAGCAGCCCACAACACAGGGTTGGAGAGACCCAGTACTTC; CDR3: CASSPQHRVGETQYF
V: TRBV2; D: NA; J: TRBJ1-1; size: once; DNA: TGTGCCAGCAGTGGACAGACGAACACTGAAGCTTTCTTT; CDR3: CASSGQTNTEAFF
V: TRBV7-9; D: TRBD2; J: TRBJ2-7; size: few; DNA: TGTGCCAGCAGCACGGGACTAGCGGGGAGCTCCTACGAGCAGTACTTC; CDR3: CASSTGLAGSSYEQYF
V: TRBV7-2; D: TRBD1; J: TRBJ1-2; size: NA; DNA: TGTGCCAGCAGCAGTTCAGGGGGTGGCTATGGCTACACCTTC; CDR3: CASSSSGGGYGYTF
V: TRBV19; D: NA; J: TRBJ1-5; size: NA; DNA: TGTGCCAGTAGTGCGGACAGCCCCAATCAGCCCCAGCATTTT; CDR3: CASSADSPNQPQHF
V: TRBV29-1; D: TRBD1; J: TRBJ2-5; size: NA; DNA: TGCAGCGTACTCCCAGGGGGCGGGGAGACCCAGTACTTC; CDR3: CSVLPGGGETQYF
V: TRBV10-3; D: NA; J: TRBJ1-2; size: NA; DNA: TGTGCCATCAGTGGAACAGACGAAGGGGGTGGCTACACCTTC; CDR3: CAISGTDEGGGYTF
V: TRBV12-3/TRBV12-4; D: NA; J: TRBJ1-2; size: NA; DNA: TGTGCCAGCAGTTTTGACAGTAACTATGGCTACACCTTC; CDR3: CASSFDSNYGYTF
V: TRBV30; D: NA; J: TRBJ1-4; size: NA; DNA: TGTGCCCTAACTAAAACCGCGGGGAAAGAAAAACTGTTTTTT; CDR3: CALTKTAGKEKLFF
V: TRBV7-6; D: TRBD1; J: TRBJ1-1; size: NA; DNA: TGTGCCAGCAGCTTAGCGGGGACAGAGAACACTGAAGCTTTCTTT; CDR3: CASSLAGTENTEAFF
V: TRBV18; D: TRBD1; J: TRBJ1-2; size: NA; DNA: TGTGCCAGCTCACCTAAGGAGACAGGGGCCTACGACACCTTC; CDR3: CASSPKETGAYDTF